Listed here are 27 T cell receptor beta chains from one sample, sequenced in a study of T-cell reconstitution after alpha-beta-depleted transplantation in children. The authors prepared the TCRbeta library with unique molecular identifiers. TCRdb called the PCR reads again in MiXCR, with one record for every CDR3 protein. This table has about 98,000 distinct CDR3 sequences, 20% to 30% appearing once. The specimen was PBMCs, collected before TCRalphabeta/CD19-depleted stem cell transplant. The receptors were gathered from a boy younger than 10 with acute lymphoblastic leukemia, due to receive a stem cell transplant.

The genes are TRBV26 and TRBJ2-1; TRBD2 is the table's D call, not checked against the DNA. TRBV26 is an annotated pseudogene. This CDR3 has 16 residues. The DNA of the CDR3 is TGTGCCAGCTGGGGGGTCAGCGGAGGGGCCCGGGATGAGCAGTTCTTC. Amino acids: CASWGVSGGARDEQFF.

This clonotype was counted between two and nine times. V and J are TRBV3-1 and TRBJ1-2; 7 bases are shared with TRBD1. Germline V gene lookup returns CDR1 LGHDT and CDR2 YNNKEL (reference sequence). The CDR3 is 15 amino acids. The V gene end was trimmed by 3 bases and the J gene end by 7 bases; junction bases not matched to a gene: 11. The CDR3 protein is CASSQTYRGTGGYTF. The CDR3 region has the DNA TGTGCCAGCAGCCAGACTTACAGGGGAACGGGTGGCTACACCTTC.

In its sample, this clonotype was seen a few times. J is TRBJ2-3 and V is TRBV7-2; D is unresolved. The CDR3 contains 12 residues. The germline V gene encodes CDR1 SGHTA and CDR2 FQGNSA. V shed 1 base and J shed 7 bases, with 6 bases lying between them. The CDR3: CASSLEANTQYF. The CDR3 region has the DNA TGTGCCAGCAGCTTAGAGGCGAATACGCAGTATTTT. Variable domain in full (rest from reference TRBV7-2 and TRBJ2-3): GAGVSQSPSNKVTEKGKDVELRCDPISGHTALYWYRQSLGQGLEFLIYFQGNSAPDKSGLPSDRFSAERTGGSVSTLTIQRTQQEDSAVYLCASSLEANTQYFGPGTRLTVL.

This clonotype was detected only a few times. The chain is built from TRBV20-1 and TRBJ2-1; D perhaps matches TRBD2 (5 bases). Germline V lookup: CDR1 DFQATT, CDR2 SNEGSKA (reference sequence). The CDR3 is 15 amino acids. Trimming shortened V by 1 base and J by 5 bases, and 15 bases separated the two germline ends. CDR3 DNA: TGCAGTGCTAGAGTCGGCGGAGGCATTGACAATGAGCAGTTCTTC. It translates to CSARVGGGIDNEQFF.

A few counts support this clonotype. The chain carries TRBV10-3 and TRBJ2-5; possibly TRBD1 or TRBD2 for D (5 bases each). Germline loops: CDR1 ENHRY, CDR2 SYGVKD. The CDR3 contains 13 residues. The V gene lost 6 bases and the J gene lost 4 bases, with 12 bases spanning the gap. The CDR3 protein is CAIRGPGRETQYF. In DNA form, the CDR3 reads TGTGCCATCAGGGGGCCGGGAAGAGAGACCCAGTACTTC.

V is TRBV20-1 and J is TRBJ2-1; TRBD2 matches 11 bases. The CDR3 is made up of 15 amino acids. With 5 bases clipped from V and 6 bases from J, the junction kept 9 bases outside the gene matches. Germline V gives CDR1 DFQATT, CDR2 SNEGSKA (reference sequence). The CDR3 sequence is CSAETGTSGSNEQFF. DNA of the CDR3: TGCAGTGCTGAAACCGGGACTAGCGGATCCAATGAGCAGTTCTTC.

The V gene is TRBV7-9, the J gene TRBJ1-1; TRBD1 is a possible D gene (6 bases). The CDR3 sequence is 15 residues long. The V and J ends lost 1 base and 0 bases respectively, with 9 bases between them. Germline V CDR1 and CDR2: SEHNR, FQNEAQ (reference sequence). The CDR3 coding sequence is TGTGCCAGCAGCTTAGGGACAGCGATGAACACTGAAGCTTTCTTT. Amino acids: CASSLGTAMNTEAFF.

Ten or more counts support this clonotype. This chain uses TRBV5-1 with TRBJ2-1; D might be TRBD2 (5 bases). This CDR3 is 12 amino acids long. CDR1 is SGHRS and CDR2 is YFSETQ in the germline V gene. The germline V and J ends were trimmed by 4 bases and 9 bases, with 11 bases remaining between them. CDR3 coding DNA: TGCGCCAGCAGCCCCCCTAGCACTGAGCAGTTCTTC. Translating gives CASSPPSTEQFF.

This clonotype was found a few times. CDR3 amino acids: CASVGAGRSGETQYF. In nucleotides, the CDR3 is TGTGCCAGCGTCGGAGCGGGAAGGAGTGGAGAGACCCAGTACTTC. V is TRBV3-1 and J is TRBJ2-5; 7 bases line up with TRBD2. The CDR3 runs to 15 residues. Germline V gives CDR1 LGHDT, CDR2 YNNKEL (reference sequence). J gave up 4 bases and V 8 bases, and 13 bases lay outside the gene matches.

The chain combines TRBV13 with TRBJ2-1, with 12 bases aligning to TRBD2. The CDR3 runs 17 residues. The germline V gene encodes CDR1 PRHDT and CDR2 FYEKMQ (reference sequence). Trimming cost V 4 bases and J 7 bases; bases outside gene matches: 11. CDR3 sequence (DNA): TGTGCCAGCAGCTCCTGGACTAGCGGGGAGGGTACGAATGAGCAGTTCTTC. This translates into CASSSWTSGEGTNEQFF.

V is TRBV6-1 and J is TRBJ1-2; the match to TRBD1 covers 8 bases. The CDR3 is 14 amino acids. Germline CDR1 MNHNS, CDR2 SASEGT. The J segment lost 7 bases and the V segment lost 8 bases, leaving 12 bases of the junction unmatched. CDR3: CASQGAGALFGYTF. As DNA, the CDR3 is TGTGCCAGCCAGGGGGCCGGGGCTCTATTTGGCTACACCTTC.

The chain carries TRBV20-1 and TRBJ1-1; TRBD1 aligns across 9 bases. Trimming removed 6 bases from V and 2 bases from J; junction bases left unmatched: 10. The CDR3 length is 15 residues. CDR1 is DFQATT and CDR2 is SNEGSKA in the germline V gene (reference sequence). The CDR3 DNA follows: TGCAGTGCCTTGGCCCTACAGGGGGCAAACACTGAAGCTTTCTTT. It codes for CSALALQGANTEAFF.

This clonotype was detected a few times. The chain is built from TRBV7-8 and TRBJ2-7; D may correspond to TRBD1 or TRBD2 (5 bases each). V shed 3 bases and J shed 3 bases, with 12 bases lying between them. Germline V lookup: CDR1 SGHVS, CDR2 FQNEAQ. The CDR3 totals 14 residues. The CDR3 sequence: CASSFSAGGYEQYF. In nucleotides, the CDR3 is TGTGCCAGCAGCTTCAGTGCTGGGGGCTACGAGCAGTACTTC. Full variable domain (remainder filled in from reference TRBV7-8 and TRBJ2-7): GAGVSQSPRYKVAKRGQDVALRCDPISGHVSLFWYQQALGQGPEFLTYFQNEAQLDKSGLPSDRFFAERPEGSVSTLKIQRTQQEDSAVYLCASSFSAGGYEQYFGPGTRLTVT.

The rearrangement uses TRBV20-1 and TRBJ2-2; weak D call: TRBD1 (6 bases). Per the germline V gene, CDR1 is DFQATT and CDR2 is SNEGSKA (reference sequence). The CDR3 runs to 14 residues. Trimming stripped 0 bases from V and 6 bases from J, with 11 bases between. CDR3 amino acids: CSARDLAGAGELFF. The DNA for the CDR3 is TGCAGTGCTAGAGATCTCGCAGGGGCCGGGGAGCTGTTTTTT.

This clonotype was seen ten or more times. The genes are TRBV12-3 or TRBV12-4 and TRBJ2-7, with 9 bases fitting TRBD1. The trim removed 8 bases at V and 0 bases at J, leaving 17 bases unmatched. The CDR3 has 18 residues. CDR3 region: CASVLPGTGFPISYEQYF. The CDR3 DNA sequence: TGTGCCAGCGTCCTTCCCGGGACAGGGTTTCCCATCTCCTACGAGCAGTACTTC.

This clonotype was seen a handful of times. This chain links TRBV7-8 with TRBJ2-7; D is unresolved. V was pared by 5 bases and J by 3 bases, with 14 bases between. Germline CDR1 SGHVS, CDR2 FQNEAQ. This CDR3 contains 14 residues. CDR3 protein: CASSPHYLDYEQYF. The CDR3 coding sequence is TGTGCCAGCAGCCCGCACTATCTGGACTACGAGCAGTACTTC.

The CDR3 DNA sequence: TGTGCCAGCAGTTTTGGACAGTCCACAGATACGCAGTATTTT. Translated: CASSFGQSTDTQYF. The chain links TRBV12-3 or TRBV12-4 to TRBJ2-3; D is perhaps TRBD1 (6 bases). The CDR3 spans 14 residues. V was pared by 3 bases and J by 2 bases, with 9 bases between.

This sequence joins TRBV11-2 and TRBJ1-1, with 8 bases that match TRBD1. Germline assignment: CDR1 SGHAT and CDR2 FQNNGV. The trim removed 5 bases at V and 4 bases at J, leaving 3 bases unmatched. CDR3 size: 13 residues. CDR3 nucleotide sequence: TGTGCCAGCAGCCCGGACAGGGTCACTGAAGCTTTCTTT. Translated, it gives CASSPDRVTEAFF.

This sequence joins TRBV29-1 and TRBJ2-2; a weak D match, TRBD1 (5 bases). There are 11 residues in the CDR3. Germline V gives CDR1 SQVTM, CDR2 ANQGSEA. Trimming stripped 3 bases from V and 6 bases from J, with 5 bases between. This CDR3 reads CSVEGPGELFF. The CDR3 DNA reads TGCAGCGTTGAGGGGCCCGGGGAGCTGTTTTTT.

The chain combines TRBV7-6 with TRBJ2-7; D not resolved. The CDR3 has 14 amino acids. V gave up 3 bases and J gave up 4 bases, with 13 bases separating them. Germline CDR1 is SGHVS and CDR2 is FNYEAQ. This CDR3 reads CASSFSGMGYEQYF. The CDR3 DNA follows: TGTGCCAGCAGCTTTTCCGGCATGGGATACGAGCAGTACTTC.

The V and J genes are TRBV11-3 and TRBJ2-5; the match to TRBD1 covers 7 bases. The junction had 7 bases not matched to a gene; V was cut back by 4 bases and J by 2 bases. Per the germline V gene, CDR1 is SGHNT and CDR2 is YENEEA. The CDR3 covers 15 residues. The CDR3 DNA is TGTGCCAGCAGCTACGGGACAGAAGCTCAAGAGACCCAGTACTTC. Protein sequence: CASSYGTEAQETQYF.

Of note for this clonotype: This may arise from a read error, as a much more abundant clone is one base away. CDR3 loop: CASSLGSMRSDTQYF. DNA for the CDR3: TGTGCCAGCAGCTTAGGGTCTATGAGGTCAGATACGCAGTATTTT. The J gene is TRBJ2-3, the V gene TRBV7-2; the D is unclear. The CDR3 spans 15 residues. V shed 1 base and J shed 4 bases, with 12 bases lying between them. Looked up from germline, CDR1 is SGHTA and CDR2 is FQGNSA.

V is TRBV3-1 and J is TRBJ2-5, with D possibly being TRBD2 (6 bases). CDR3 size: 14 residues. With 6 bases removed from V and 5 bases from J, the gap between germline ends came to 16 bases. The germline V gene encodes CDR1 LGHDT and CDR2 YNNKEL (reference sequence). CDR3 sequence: CASSRGTFRETQYF. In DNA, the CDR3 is TGTGCCAGCAGTCGCGGGACTTTCCGGGAGACCCAGTACTTC.

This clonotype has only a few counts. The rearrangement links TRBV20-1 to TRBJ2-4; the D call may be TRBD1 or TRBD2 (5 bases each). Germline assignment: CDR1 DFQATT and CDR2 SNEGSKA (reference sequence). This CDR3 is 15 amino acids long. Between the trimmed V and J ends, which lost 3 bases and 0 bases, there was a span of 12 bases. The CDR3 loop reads CSARGPRLAKNIQYF. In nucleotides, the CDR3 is TGCAGTGCTAGGGGACCCCGGTTAGCCAAAAACATTCAGTACTTC.

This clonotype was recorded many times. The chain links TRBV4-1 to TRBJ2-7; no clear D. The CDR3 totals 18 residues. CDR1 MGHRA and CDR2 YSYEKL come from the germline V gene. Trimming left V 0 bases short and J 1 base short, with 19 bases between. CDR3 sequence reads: CASSQDIDFGLGSYEQYF. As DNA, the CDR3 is TGCGCCAGCAGCCAAGATATCGACTTCGGTCTGGGTTCCTACGAGCAGTACTTC.

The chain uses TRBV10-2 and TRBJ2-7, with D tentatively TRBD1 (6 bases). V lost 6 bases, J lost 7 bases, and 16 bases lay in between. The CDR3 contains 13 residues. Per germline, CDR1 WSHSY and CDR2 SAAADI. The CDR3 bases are TGCGCCAGCAGACAGGGCAGGGATGAAGAGCAGTACTTC. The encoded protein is CASRQGRDEEQYF.

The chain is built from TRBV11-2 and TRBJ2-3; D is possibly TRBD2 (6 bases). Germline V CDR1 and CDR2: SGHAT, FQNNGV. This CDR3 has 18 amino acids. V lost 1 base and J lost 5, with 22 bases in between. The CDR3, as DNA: TGTGCCAGCAGCTTAGTTTTTAGCGGAGCTCTTAGATTAGATACGCAGTATTTT. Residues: CASSLVFSGALRLDTQYF.